Following are 15 T cell receptor beta chains from one sample sequenced in a study of T cell clusters in autoimmune cytopenias. Multiplex touch-down PCR amplified TRB using TRB-A and TRB-B pools in one tube. TCRdb re-called the multiplex PCR reads; one entry per CDR3 protein, DNA not given. In total, the table holds fewer than 10,000 distinct CDR3 sequences. Some 38,000 genome equivalents of blood DNA were amplified for TRB. Sequenced sample: peripheral blood. The receptors stem from a human donor with an autoimmune cytopenia or autoimmune hepatitis (not recorded which).

Frequency places this clonotype as medium-sized. CDR3 amino acids: CASSGQGSGELFF. The chain carries TRBV19 and TRBJ2-2; without DNA, the TCRdb call of TRBD1 cannot be checked. There are 13 residues in the CDR3. In germline, CDR1 is LNHDA, CDR2 SQIVND (reference sequence).

The V call is TRBV15, the J call TRBJ1-5; the TRBD1 assignment by TCRdb is unverifiable without DNA. The CDR3 has 15 amino acids. The germline CDR1 and CDR2 sequences are LNHNV and YYDKDF (reference sequence). This CDR3 is CATSRDMTGNQPQHF.

This clonotype is deemed medium-sized by its frequency. The rearrangement uses TRBV12-3 or TRBV12-4 and TRBJ2-7; the TCRdb D gene call, TRBD1, has no DNA to confirm it. The CDR3 covers 11 residues. The CDR3 here is CASSFRGEQYF.

Frequency places this clonotype as medium-sized. The CDR3 is CASSPGGSGEKLFF. This chain uses TRBV7-6 with TRBJ1-4; the TCRdb D gene call, TRBD1, has no DNA to confirm it. This CDR3 spans 14 amino acids. Germline CDR1 reads SGHVS; CDR2 reads FNYEAQ.

The chain employs TRBV28 and TRBJ2-1; as DNA is missing, the TRBD1 call by TCRdb cannot be tested. The CDR3 sequence is 15 residues long. Germline V lookup: CDR1 MDHEN, CDR2 SYDVKM. CDR3: CASSSDRGSDNEQFF.

The CDR3 sequence: CATSDSSGLNTEAFF. The chain recombines TRBV24-1 with TRBJ1-1; the TCRdb D gene call, TRBD1, has no DNA to confirm it. The CDR3 is 15 amino acids. CDR1 KGHDR and CDR2 SFDVKD come from the germline V gene.

This clonotype is classed as medium-sized (0.01 to 0.1%) by frequency. V usage is TRBV5-6 and J usage is TRBJ2-2; TCRdb's D call, TRBD2, is unchecked because there is no DNA. CDR3 length: 15 residues. Per germline, CDR1 SGHDT and CDR2 YYEEEE. The CDR3 is CASSLGGRAAGELFF.

The V call is TRBV19, the J call TRBJ1-1; TCRdb indicates TRBD1, and absent DNA this call remains unverified. The CDR3 covers 17 residues. From germline, CDR1 is LNHDA and CDR2 SQIVND (reference sequence). CDR3 region: CASSPLGQGAQGSEAFF.

The gene calls are TRBV6-5 and TRBJ2-2; as DNA is missing, the TRBD1 call by TCRdb cannot be tested. This CDR3 contains 15 residues. Per germline, CDR1 MNHEY and CDR2 SVGAGI. The CDR3 spells CASSQNRGGTGELFF.

V and J are TRBV5-4 and TRBJ2-1. This CDR3 spans 13 amino acids. Germline V gene data show CDR1 as SGHNT and CDR2 as YYREEE (reference sequence). The CDR3 region is CASENVNYNEQFF.

Its frequency marks this clonotype as medium-sized. The rearrangement uses TRBV29-1 and TRBJ1-1. The CDR3 loop spans 11 amino acids. Germline CDR1 reads SQVTM; CDR2 reads ANQGSEA. The CDR3: CSVSMNTEAFF. The variable domain in full, with the rest retrieved from reference TRBV29-1 and TRBJ1-1, is SAVISQKPSRDICQRGTSLTIQCQVDSQVTMMFWYRQQPGQSLTLIATANQGSEATYESGFVIDKFPISRPNLTFSTLTVSNMSPEDSSIYLCSVSMNTEAFFGQGTRLTVV.

This clonotype is deemed medium-sized by its frequency. The chain uses TRBV15 and TRBJ2-7; as DNA is missing, the TRBD2 call by TCRdb cannot be tested. The CDR3 spans 15 residues. Per the germline V gene, CDR1 is LNHNV and CDR2 is YYDKDF (reference sequence). The CDR3 sequence: CATSRELAGFGKQYF.

This clonotype is medium-sized by frequency. CDR3 loop: CASSLTGDYYGYTF. V is TRBV12-3 or TRBV12-4 and J is TRBJ1-2; the D gene TCRdb calls, TRBD1, cannot be checked with no DNA. The CDR3 length is 14 residues.

This clonotype is labeled medium-sized (0.01 to 0.1%) based on frequency. The chain has TRBV29-1 and TRBJ1-1. The CDR3 spans 11 residues. Germline V gene data show CDR1 as SQVTM and CDR2 as ANQGSEA. CDR3 loop: CSIGMNTEAFF.

This clonotype ranks as medium-sized in terms of frequency. The genes are TRBV6-5 and TRBJ1-5; there is no DNA to check the TCRdb D call of TRBD1. From germline, CDR1 is MNHEY and CDR2 SVGAGI. CDR3 size: 15 residues. CDR3 region: CASRKTGVGSQPQHF.